The 18 T cell receptor beta chains below come from one sample, sequenced in a study of T cell responses to AZD1222 COVID-19 vaccine. Sequencing used immunoSEQ multiplex PCR; TCRdb keeps in-frame clones, though not all of them. The sample contains about 110,000 clones, about 90% of which appear only once. The input for sequencing was peripheral blood, taken on day 0 of AZD1222 vaccination. The receptors were gathered from an adult in good health.

The chain links TRBV4-2 to TRBJ1-3; 7 positions agree with TRBD1. The CDR3 is 16 residues long. J was trimmed by 3 bases and V by 2 bases; bases with no gene match: 7. Germline lookup yields CDR1 LGHNA and CDR2 YNFKEQ. The CDR3 coding sequence is TGTGCCAGCAGCCAACGGACAGGATTAGGTGGAAACACCATATATTTT. Amino acids: CASSQRTGLGGNTIYF.

The V call is TRBV4-3, the J call TRBJ1-2; D is uncertain. This CDR3 region has 14 residues. V was pared by 0 bases and J by 10 bases, with 15 bases between. The germline V gene encodes CDR1 LGHNA and CDR2 YSLEER. CDR3 DNA: TGCGCCAGCAGCCAAGAAACGAGCCTCGGGGACTACACCTTC. Protein product: CASSQETSLGDYTF.

The chain has TRBV30 and TRBJ1-3; D call uncertain. The V end lost 0 bases, the J end lost 2 bases, and 8 bases lay between the germline ends. The CDR3 has 14 amino acids. Germline V gene data show CDR1 as GTSNPN and CDR2 as SVGIG (reference sequence). For the CDR3, the DNA is TGTGCCTGGAGTGTACCTGCAGCTGGAAACACCATATATTTT. Translation: CAWSVPAAGNTIYF.

This clone was observed a single time. The V call is TRBV3-1 (or the pseudogene TRBV3-2), the J call TRBJ2-3, with a possible D match to TRBD2 (6 bases). Germline lookup yields CDR1 LGHDT and CDR2 YNNKEL (reference sequence). V was cut by 3 bases and J by 1 base, with 14 bases left in between. The CDR3 is made up of 16 amino acids. For the CDR3, the DNA is TGTGCCAGCAGCCACAGGGCCGGGACTGGCACAGATACGCAGTATTTT. As protein: CASSHRAGTGTDTQYF.

The gene calls are TRBV6-5 and TRBJ2-1, with 10 bases aligning to TRBD2. The CDR3 is made up of 11 amino acids. CDR1 is MNHEY, CDR2 SVGAGI, per germline. J lost 15 bases, V lost 5 bases, and 4 bases had no gene match. The CDR3 here is CASSKGTSVFF. The CDR3 nucleotides read TGTGCCAGCAGTAAGGGGACTAGCGTGTTCTTC.

The chain's CDR3 is CAWSVDGYEQYF. The CDR3 DNA sequence: TGTGCCTGGAGTGTAGACGGGTACGAGCAGTACTTC. V and J are TRBV30 and TRBJ2-7; the D is unclear. Trimming took 0 bases from V and 4 from J, leaving 7 bases between them. The CDR3 runs to 12 residues. The V gene's germline CDR1 is GTSNPN and CDR2 SVGIG (reference sequence).

The rearrangement uses TRBV5-4 and TRBJ1-1; D perhaps matches TRBD1 (5 bases). The CDR3 extends over 12 amino acids. In germline, CDR1 is SGHNT, CDR2 YYREEE (reference sequence). The germline V and J ends were trimmed by 3 bases and 7 bases, with 10 bases remaining between them. The CDR3 sequence is CASSWRDGEAFF. The DNA of the CDR3 is TGTGCCAGCAGCTGGAGGGACGGTGAAGCTTTCTTT. Full variable domain (rest looked up from reference TRBV5-4 and TRBJ1-1): ETGVTQSPTHLIKTRGQQVTLRCSSQSGHNTVSWYQQALGQGPQFIFQYYREEENGRGNFPPRFSGLQFPNYSSELNVNALELDDSALYLCASSWRDGEAFFGQGTRLTVV.

The chain joins TRBV28 to TRBJ2-7; D ambiguous. Germline V gives CDR1 MDHEN, CDR2 SYDVKM. This CDR3 has 13 residues. Deletions cut 3 bases from V and 3 bases from J, with 9 bases between. The CDR3 reads CASSLAVIYEQYF. The DNA of the CDR3 is TGTGCCAGCAGTTTGGCAGTCATCTACGAGCAGTACTTC.

This sequence joins TRBV5-4 and TRBJ2-7; 15 bases fit TRBD2. Germline loops: CDR1 SGHNT, CDR2 YYREEE (reference sequence). The CDR3 is 18 amino acids. V shed 4 bases, J shed 2 bases, and the junction held 10 bases outside the gene matches. The CDR3 DNA reads as TGTGCCAGCAGCGGGACCGGGACTAGCGGGAGGACAACCTACGAGCAGTACTTC. It encodes CASSGTGTSGRTTYEQYF. Looking up the rest from reference TRBV5-4 and TRBJ2-7 gives the full variable domain: ETGVTQSPTHLIKTRGQQVTLRCSSQSGHNTVSWYQQALGQGPQFIFQYYREEENGRGNFPPRFSGLQFPNYSSELNVNALELDDSALYLCASSGTGTSGRTTYEQYFGPGTRLTVT.

The chain is built from TRBV7-8 and TRBJ1-1, with 8 bases aligning to TRBD1. The CDR3 totals 14 residues. After removal of 2 bases from V and 1 base from J, the junction contained 0 bases not matched to a gene. Per germline, CDR1 SGHVS and CDR2 FQNEAQ. CDR3 nucleotide sequence: TGTGCCAGCAGCTTACAGGGGGCGAACACTGAAGCTTTCTTT. It is translated as CASSLQGANTEAFF.

This clone came up once. The chain links TRBV19 to TRBJ1-1; D remains unclear. The CDR3 spans 13 residues. In germline, CDR1 is LNHDA, CDR2 SQIVND (reference sequence). Trimming took off 4 bases at V and 1 base at J, with 7 bases between the two ends. The CDR3 is CASSRNGNTEAFF. CDR3 nucleotides: TGTGCCAGTAGTAGGAACGGGAACACTGAAGCTTTCTTT.

This clone was picked up a small number of times. CDR3 bases: TGTGCCAGCAGCGGACAGGGCCTCCCCTGTAGGGAGCTGTTTTTT. It specifies CASSGQGLPCRELFF. The rearrangement uses TRBV21-1 and TRBJ2-2; the tabulated D call, TRBD1, remains unverified against the DNA. TRBV21-1 corresponds to a pseudogene. The CDR3 runs to 15 residues.

This rearrangement joins TRBV6-2 or TRBV6-3 to TRBJ2-2; tentatively, D is TRBD1 (6 bases). V was shortened by 2 bases and J by 3 bases, with 16 bases between the two germline ends. CDR1 and CDR2 from the germline V gene are MNHEY and SVGEGT. The CDR3 has 17 amino acids. The CDR3 sequence: CASSYAPGRGDTGELFF. The CDR3 region has the DNA TGTGCCAGCAGTTACGCCCCGGGCAGGGGTGACACCGGGGAGCTGTTTTTT.

V gene TRBV29-1 combines with J gene TRBJ1-5; D perhaps matches TRBD1 (5 bases). The CDR3 consists of 14 residues. The germline V gene encodes CDR1 SQVTM and CDR2 ANQGSEA. V was shortened by 6 bases and J by 4 bases, with 16 bases between the two germline ends. This CDR3 is CSVAGPGPNQPQHF. DNA for the CDR3: TGCAGCGTAGCGGGACCCGGTCCAAATCAGCCCCAGCATTTT.

The V and J genes are TRBV5-5 and TRBJ1-4; the D gene is possibly TRBD1 (6 bases). V was shortened by 0 bases and J by 8 bases, with 17 bases between the two germline ends. This CDR3 is 16 amino acids long. CDR1 is SGHKS and CDR2 is YYEKEE in the germline V gene (reference sequence). The CDR3 coding sequence is TGTGCCAGCAGCTTGGGGGCCAGGGGCGTGGGGGAAAAACTGTTTTTT. It is translated as CASSLGARGVGEKLFF. Full variable domain (outside the CDR3, taken from reference TRBV5-5 and TRBJ1-4): DAGVTQSPTHLIKTRGQQVTLRCSPISGHKSVSWYQQVLGQGPQFIFQYYEKEERGRGNFPDRFSARQFPNYSSELNVNALLLGDSALYLCASSLGARGVGEKLFFGSGTQLSVL.

The gene calls are TRBV12-5 and TRBJ2-5; a weak D match, TRBD1 (5 bases). This CDR3 is built from 14 residues. The germline V gene encodes CDR1 LGHNT and CDR2 FRNRAP. The V end lost 2 bases, the J end lost 5 bases, and 12 bases lay between the germline ends. The CDR3: CASGLRQGWETQYF. CDR3 DNA: TGTGCTAGTGGTTTGAGGCAGGGATGGGAGACCCAGTACTTC. Based on the CDR3 plus reference TRBV12-5 and TRBJ2-5, the full variable domain is DARVTQTPRHKVTEMGQEVTMRCQPILGHNTVFWYRQTMMQGLELLAYFRNRAPLDDSGMPKDRFSAEMPDATLATLKIQPSEPRDSAVYFCASGLRQGWETQYFGPGTRLLVL.

This clone has only one observation. The chain couples TRBV28 to TRBJ2-7; unclear D gene. The CDR3 covers 9 residues. Germline V gene sequence: CDR1 MDHEN, CDR2 SYDVKM. V was pared by 9 bases and J by 9 bases, with 9 bases between. For the CDR3, the DNA is TGTGCCAGTCCTTGGGGGCAGTACTTC. It translates to CASPWGQYF.

The rearrangement links TRBV3-1 (or the pseudogene TRBV3-2) to TRBJ1-4, with D perhaps TRBD1 (6 bases). V lost 5 bases and J 7 bases, leaving 17 bases between the germline ends. The V gene's germline CDR1 is LGHDT and CDR2 YNNKEL (reference sequence). CDR3 size: 15 residues. The CDR3 loop is CASSARQAVGEKLFF. Here the CDR3 DNA reads TGTGCCAGCAGCGCCCGACAGGCAGTAGGTGAAAAACTGTTTTTT.